This T cell receptor beta chain was sequenced for a study of T cell repertoires in cytomegalovirus infection (dated by TCRdb to the late 2010s). With respect to the entire study: Donor HLA type was relevant to the analysis, because carriage of CMV infection together with the matching HLA type was indicated by public TCR beta signatures.

The study at large found these results: The ex vivo response was dominated by HLA-C-restricted CMV-specific TCR beta clonotypes, and the single most frequent clonotype in two of eight donors was supplied by these HLA-C-restricted clonotypes. In both this cohort and an independent roughly 400-donor cohort, the cumulative frequency of public TCR beta family members distinguished carriers of CMV infection plus the relevant HLA type.

This clonotype has only a few counts. The clone's antigen remains unknown. Within one base of it there is no much larger clone, and no base qualities were kept. Measured from the cysteine to the phenylalanine, the CDR3 is 16 residues long. The DNA shown is the 48-base CDR3, in frame from base 1. Based on the germline V gene (reference sequence), the CDR1 and CDR2 sequences are SEHNR and FQNEAQ. V drops 2 bases and J drops 3 bases, leaving 14 bases in between. The reads were generated on an Illumina HiSeq 1500. Starting from the raw public reads, TCRdb applied fastp trimming at Q25, assembled clones with MiXCR and retained in-frame beta chains. Entries that share a CDR3 protein sequence are merged under the most common genes and DNA. The sample table shows 510,000 or so distinct CDR3 sequences, and about 25% are seen once. The ten top clones hold 13% of the sample.

Material: PBMCs. The chain was built from TRBV7-9 and TRBJ2-1, with a weak D call of TRBD1 (6 bases match). This receptor was taken from a human donor in good health (CMV status not recorded). Some clones in this sample may be carry-over from other donors' samples. The CDR3 reads as follows: CASSLSTGTYYNEQFF. The nucleotides are TGTGCCAGCAGCTTATCAACAGGGACATACTACAATGAGCAGTTCTTC.